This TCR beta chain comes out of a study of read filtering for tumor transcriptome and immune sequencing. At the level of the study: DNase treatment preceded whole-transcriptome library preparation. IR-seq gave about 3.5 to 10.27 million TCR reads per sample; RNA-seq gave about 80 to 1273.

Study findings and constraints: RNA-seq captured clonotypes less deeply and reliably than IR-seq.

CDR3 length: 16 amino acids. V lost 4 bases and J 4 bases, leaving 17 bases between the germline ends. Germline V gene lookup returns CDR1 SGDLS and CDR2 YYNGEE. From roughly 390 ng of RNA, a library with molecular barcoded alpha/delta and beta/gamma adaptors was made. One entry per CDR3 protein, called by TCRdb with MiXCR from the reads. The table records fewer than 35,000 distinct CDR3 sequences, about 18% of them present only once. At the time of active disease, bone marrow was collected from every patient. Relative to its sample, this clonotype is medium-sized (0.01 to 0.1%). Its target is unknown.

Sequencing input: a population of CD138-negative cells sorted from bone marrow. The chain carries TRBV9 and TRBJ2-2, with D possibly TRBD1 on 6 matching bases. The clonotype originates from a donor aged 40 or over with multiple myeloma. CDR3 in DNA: TGTGCCAGCAGCTATCACAGGGATCCGGGCACCGGGGAGCTGTTTTTT. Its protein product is CASSYHRDPGTGELFF.